The 19 T cell receptor beta chains below were found in one sample sequenced in a study of OX40 agonist ivuxolimab in advanced cancers. Assay: immunoSEQ multiplex PCR; the TCRdb copy retains only in-frame clones and omits some. Of 34,000 or so clones listed, around 85% were seen once; the top ten hold around 9.9%. This material consisted of CD4+ or CD8+ T cells sorted from blood, taken in a trial of the OX40 agonist ivuxolimab. Receptors were obtained from an adult with an advanced solid tumor such as melanoma, head and neck, liver or kidney cancer.

The table lists this clone with a few counts. The CDR3 protein is CASSYLGAPLEETQYF. The CDR3 coding sequence is TGTGCCAGCAGTTACCTCGGGGCCCCTCTGGAGGAGACCCAGTACTTC. The genes are TRBV6-5 and TRBJ2-5; D assignment may be TRBD1 or TRBD2 (5 bases each). V dropped 2 bases and J dropped 5 bases, with 18 bases sitting between them. The CDR3 is made up of 16 amino acids. Germline V lookup: CDR1 MNHEY, CDR2 SVGAGI.

This clone was counted a few times. This sequence joins TRBV2 and TRBJ2-7; possible D gene TRBD1, 7 bases. Germline V gene data show CDR1 as SNHLY and CDR2 as FYNNEI. The CDR3 loop spans 13 amino acids. V dropped 11 bases and J dropped 7 bases, with 21 bases sitting between them. CDR3: CALGGDREVEQYF. DNA of the CDR3: TGTGCCCTAGGGGGAGACAGGGAGGTGGAGCAGTACTTC. The entire variable domain, with the rest obtained from reference TRBV2 and TRBJ2-7, is as follows: EPEVTQTPSHQVTQMGQEVILRCVPISNHLYFYWYRQILGQKVEFLVSFYNNEISEKSEIFDDQFSVERPDGSNFTLKIRSTKLEDSAMYFCALGGDREVEQYFGPGTRLTVT.

This sequence joins TRBV7-6 and TRBJ2-2, with D perhaps matching TRBD1 (6 bases). CDR1 and CDR2 (germline): SGHVS, FNYEAQ. Trimming stripped 0 bases from V and 5 bases from J, with 10 bases between. This CDR3 contains 15 residues. CDR3 sequence reads: CASSLAWQGTGELFF. The CDR3 DNA reads TGTGCCAGCAGCTTAGCGTGGCAGGGGACCGGGGAGCTGTTTTTT.

The chain employs TRBV28 and TRBJ2-7; TRBD1 matches at 11 bases. Germline lookup yields CDR1 MDHEN and CDR2 SYDVKM. Unmatched junction bases numbered 7, after V lost 6 bases and J lost 6 bases. This CDR3 has 14 residues. In DNA, the CDR3 is TGTGCCAGCAGCCCCCGGGACAGGGGGTTCGAGCAGTACTTC. This gives the protein CASSPRDRGFEQYF. The variable domain in full, with the rest retrieved from reference TRBV28 and TRBJ2-7, is DVKVTQSSRYLVKRTGEKVFLECVQDMDHENMFWYRQDPGLGLRLIYFSYDVKMKEKGDIPEGYSVSREKKERFSLILESASTNQTSMYLCASSPRDRGFEQYFGPGTRLTVT.

This chain connects TRBV6-5 to TRBJ2-7; 10 nucleotides agree with TRBD1. Trimming at V came to 4 bases and at J to 3 bases, leaving 3 bases not matched to a gene. The germline V gene has CDR1 MNHEY and CDR2 SVGAGI. The CDR3 sequence is 14 residues long. CDR3 sequence: CASSWTGGLYEQYF. CDR3 nucleotide sequence: TGTGCCAGCAGTTGGACAGGGGGTCTCTACGAGCAGTACTTC.

In its sample, this clone was seen a few times. The rearrangement links TRBV7-6 to TRBJ2-7, with 7 bases matching TRBD2. This CDR3 is 15 amino acids long. V trimming: 5 bases; J trimming: 0 bases; junction bases outside the gene matches: 7. Germline CDR1 and CDR2: SGHVS and FNYEAQ. CDR3 nucleotide sequence: TGTGCCAGCAGCCAGGAGCGGGGTAGCTCCTACGAGCAGTACTTC. This gives the protein CASSQERGSSYEQYF.

This clone has just one count. The chain combines TRBV5-1 with TRBJ2-7; D is ambiguous. Trimming pared 0 bases from V and 0 bases from J, leaving 4 bases between. Germline V gene data show CDR1 as SGHRS and CDR2 as YFSETQ. The CDR3 has 13 amino acids. CDR3 in amino acids: CASSLASSYEQYF. The CDR3 coding sequence is TGCGCCAGCAGCTTGGCGAGCTCCTACGAGCAGTACTTC.

The V gene is TRBV5-1, the J gene TRBJ2-7; TRBD1 aligns across 7 bases. The CDR3 has 16 residues. V lost 4 bases to trimming and J lost 1 base; unmatched junction nucleotides: 11. Looked up from germline, CDR1 is SGHRS and CDR2 is YFSETQ. As DNA, the CDR3 is TGCGCCAGCAGCCTAGAGGACAGGCGGGCTTCCTACGAGCAGTACTTC. It encodes CASSLEDRRASYEQYF.

V gene TRBV5-1 combines with J gene TRBJ1-1, with D tentatively TRBD1 (5 bases). CDR3 length: 15 residues. The V end was cut by 9 bases, the J end by 3 bases, with 21 bases between. Per the germline V gene, CDR1 is SGHRS and CDR2 is YFSETQ. The CDR3 DNA reads TGCGCCACCTCCCTCGACGAGGGGAGGTACACTGAAGCTTTCTTT. Translated, it gives CATSLDEGRYTEAFF. Drawing the rest from reference TRBV5-1 and TRBJ1-1, the complete variable domain is KAGVTQTPRYLIKTRGQQVTLSCSPISGHRSVSWYQQTPGQGLQFLFEYFSETQRNKGNFPGRFSGRQFSNSRSEMNVSTLELGDSALYLCATSLDEGRYTEAFFGQGTRLTVV.

This sequence joins TRBV7-2 and TRBJ2-7; D is perhaps TRBD2 (6 bases). Germline V gives CDR1 SGHTA, CDR2 FQGNSA. With 0 bases removed from V and 7 bases from J, the gap between germline ends came to 7 bases. CDR3 length equals 12 residues. CDR3 sequence reads: CASSLAAGEQYF. In DNA form, the CDR3 reads TGTGCCAGCAGCTTAGCTGCGGGGGAGCAGTACTTC.

The gene calls are TRBV10-3 and TRBJ1-4; D is uncertain. Germline V CDR1 and CDR2: ENHRY, SYGVKD. This CDR3 contains 14 residues. Between the trimmed V and J ends, which lost 3 bases and 10 bases, there was a span of 15 bases. In DNA form, the CDR3 reads TGTGCCATCAGTGACCCTCCAAGGGCCGGAAAACTGTTTTTT. It specifies CAISDPPRAGKLFF.

The rearrangement uses TRBV29-1 and TRBJ1-1; tentatively, D is TRBD1 (6 bases). Per germline, CDR1 SQVTM and CDR2 ANQGSEA. Trimming pared 3 bases from V and 1 base from J, leaving 9 bases between. CDR3 length: 13 residues. The CDR3 sequence: CSVEGHKNTEAFF. CDR3 in DNA: TGCAGCGTTGAGGGACACAAGAACACTGAAGCTTTCTTT.

The chain employs TRBV10-1 and TRBJ1-4; 8 nucleotides match TRBD1. CDR1 and CDR2 from the germline V gene are WNHNN and SYGVQD (reference sequence). V dropped 1 base and J dropped 0; count of bases not matched to a gene: 7. The CDR3 has 18 residues. The CDR3 loop is CASSELVQGATTNEKLFF. The CDR3 region has the DNA TGCGCCAGCAGTGAGTTGGTCCAGGGGGCTACAACTAATGAAAAACTGTTTTTT.

The chain uses TRBV6-1 and TRBJ2-5, with TRBD1 identical over 7 bases. Looked up from germline, CDR1 is MNHNS and CDR2 is SASEGT. CDR3 size: 12 residues. The V segment lost 4 bases and the J segment 4 bases; nucleotides outside the gene matches: 0. In nucleotides, the CDR3 is TGTGCCAGCAGTGGGACAGGAGAGACCCAGTACTTC. Its protein is CASSGTGETQYF.

The chain has TRBV5-5 and TRBJ1-1; tentatively, D is TRBD1 (6 bases). CDR3 length: 14 amino acids. Trimming took 2 bases from V and 1 from J, leaving 9 bases between them. Germline V gene sequence: CDR1 SGHKS, CDR2 YYEKEE (reference sequence). The CDR3 is CASSLLTGNTEAFF. The DNA for the CDR3 is TGTGCCAGCAGCTTACTGACAGGGAACACTGAAGCTTTCTTT.

The V and J genes are TRBV27 and TRBJ1-3; D unresolved. Between the trimmed V and J ends, which lost 6 bases and 0 bases, there was a span of 15 bases. In germline, CDR1 is MNHEY, CDR2 SMNVEV (reference sequence). The CDR3 is made up of 16 amino acids. The CDR3 is CASSPRRRVSGNTIYF. Written as DNA, the CDR3 is TGTGCCAGCAGCCCCCGGCGCCGGGTCTCTGGAAACACCATATATTTT.

This clone showed up just a few times. The chain employs TRBV7-8 and TRBJ1-2; 9 bases match TRBD1. In germline, CDR1 is SGHVS, CDR2 FQNEAQ. This CDR3 comprises 15 residues. V lost 3 bases, J lost 7 bases, and 9 bases stayed unmatched. This CDR3 reads CASSFASGTGIGYTF. CDR3 DNA sequence: TGTGCCAGCAGCTTTGCATCCGGGACAGGGATTGGCTACACCTTC. Filled out from reference TRBV7-8 and TRBJ1-2, the complete variable domain reads GAGVSQSPRYKVAKRGQDVALRCDPISGHVSLFWYQQALGQGPEFLTYFQNEAQLDKSGLPSDRFFAERPEGSVSTLKIQRTQQEDSAVYLCASSFASGTGIGYTFGSGTRLTVV.

Concerning this clone itself: The junction and the germline gene differ at one end; a read error may be behind it. The V gene is TRBV5-6, the J gene TRBJ1-1, with TRBD1 matching 9 bases. Per the germline V gene, CDR1 is SGHDT and CDR2 is YYEEEE. The CDR3 has 14 residues. CDR3 bases: TGTGCCAGCAGCTTAAGGGACAGGGTGCCCAGAGGTGACTTT. This codes for CASSLRDRVPRGDF.

A single count supports this clone. The rearrangement joins TRBV7-6 to TRBJ2-5; 7 positions agree with TRBD2. V shed 6 bases and J 2 bases; nucleotides not matched to a gene: 9. The length of the CDR3 is 15 residues. The germline V gene has CDR1 SGHVS and CDR2 FNYEAQ. The CDR3 here is CASRRSLGRQETQYF. Here the CDR3 DNA reads TGTGCCAGCAGGCGTAGCCTCGGGAGGCAAGAGACCCAGTACTTC.